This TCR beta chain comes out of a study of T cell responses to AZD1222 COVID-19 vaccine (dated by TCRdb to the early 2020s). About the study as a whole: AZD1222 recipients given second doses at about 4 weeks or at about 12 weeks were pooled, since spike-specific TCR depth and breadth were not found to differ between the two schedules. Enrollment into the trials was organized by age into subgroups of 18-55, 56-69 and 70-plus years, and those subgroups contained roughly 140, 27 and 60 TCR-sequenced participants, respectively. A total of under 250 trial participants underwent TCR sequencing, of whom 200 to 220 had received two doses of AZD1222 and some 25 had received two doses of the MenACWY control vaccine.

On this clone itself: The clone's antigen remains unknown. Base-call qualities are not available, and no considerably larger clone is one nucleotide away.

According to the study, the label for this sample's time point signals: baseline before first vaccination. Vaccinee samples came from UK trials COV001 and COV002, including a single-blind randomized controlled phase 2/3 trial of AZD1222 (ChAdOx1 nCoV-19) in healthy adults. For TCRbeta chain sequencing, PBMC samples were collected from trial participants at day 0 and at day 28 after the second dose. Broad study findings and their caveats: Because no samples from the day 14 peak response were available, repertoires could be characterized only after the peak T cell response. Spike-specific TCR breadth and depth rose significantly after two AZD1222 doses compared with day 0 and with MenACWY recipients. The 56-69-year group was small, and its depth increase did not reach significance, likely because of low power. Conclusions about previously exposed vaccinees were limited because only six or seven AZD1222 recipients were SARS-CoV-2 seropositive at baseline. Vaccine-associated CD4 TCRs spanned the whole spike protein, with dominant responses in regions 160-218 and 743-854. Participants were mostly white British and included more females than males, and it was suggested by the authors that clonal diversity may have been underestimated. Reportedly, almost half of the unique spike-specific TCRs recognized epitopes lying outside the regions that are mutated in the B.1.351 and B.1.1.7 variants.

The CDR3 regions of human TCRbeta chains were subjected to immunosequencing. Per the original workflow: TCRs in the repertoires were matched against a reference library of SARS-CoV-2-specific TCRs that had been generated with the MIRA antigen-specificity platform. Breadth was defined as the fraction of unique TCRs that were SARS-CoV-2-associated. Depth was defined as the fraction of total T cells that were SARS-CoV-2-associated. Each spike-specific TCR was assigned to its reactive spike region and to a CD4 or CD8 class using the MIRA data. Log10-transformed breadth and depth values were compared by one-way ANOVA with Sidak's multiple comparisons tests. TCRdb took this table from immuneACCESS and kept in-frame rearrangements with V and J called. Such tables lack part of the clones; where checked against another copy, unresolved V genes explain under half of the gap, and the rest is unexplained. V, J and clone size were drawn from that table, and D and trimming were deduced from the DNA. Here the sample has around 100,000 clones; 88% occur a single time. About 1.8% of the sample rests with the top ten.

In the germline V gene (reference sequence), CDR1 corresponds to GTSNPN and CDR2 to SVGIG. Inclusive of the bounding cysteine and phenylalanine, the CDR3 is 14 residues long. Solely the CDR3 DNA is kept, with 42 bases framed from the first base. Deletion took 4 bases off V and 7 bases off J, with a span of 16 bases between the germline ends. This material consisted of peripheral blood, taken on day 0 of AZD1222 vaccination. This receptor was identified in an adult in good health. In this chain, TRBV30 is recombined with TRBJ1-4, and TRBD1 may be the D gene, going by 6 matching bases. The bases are TGTGCCTGGAATCAGGGGCAGGGGAGTGAAAAACTGTTTTTT. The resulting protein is CAWNQGQGSEKLFF. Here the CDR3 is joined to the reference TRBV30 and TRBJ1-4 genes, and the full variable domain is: SQTIHQWPATLVQPVGSPLSLECTVEGTSNPNLYWYRQAAGRGLQLLFYSVGIGQISSEVPQNLSASRPQDRQFILSSKKLLLSDSGFYLCAWNQGQGSEKLFFGSGTQLSVL.